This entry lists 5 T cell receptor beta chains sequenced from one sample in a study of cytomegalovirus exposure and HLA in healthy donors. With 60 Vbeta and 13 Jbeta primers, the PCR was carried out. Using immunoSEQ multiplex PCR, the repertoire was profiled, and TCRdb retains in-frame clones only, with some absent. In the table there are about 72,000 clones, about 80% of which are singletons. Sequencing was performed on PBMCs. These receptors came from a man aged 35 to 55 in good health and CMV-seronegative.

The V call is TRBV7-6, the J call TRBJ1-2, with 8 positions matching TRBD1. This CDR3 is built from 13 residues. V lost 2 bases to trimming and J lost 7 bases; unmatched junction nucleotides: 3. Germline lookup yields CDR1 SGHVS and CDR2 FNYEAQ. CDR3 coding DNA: TGTGCCAGCAGCTTACACAGGGGGTCTGGCTACACCTTC. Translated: CASSLHRGSGYTF.

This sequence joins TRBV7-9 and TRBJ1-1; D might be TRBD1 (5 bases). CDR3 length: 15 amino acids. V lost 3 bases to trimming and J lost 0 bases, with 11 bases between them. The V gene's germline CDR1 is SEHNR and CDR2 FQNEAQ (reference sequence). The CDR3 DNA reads TGTGCCAGCAGCTTGGAGGGGTACATGAACACTGAAGCTTTCTTT. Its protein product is CASSLEGYMNTEAFF.

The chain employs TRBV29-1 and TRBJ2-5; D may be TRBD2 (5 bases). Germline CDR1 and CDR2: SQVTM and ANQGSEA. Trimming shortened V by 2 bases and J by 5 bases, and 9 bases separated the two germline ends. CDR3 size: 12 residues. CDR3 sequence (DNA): TGCAGCGTTGAACTGTCGGGGGAGACCCAGTACTTC. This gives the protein CSVELSGETQYF. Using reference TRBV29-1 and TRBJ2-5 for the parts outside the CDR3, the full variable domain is SAVISQKPSRDICQRGTSLTIQCQVDSQVTMMFWYRQQPGQSLTLIATANQGSEATYESGFVIDKFPISRPNLTFSTLTVSNMSPEDSSIYLCSVELSGETQYFGPGTRLLVL.

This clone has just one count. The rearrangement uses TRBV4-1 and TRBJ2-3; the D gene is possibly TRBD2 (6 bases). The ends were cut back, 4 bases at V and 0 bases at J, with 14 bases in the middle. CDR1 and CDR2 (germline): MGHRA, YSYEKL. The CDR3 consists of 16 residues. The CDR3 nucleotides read TGCGCCAGCAGCCTGGGGACTTACACTAGCACAGATACGCAGTATTTT. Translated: CASSLGTYTSTDTQYF.

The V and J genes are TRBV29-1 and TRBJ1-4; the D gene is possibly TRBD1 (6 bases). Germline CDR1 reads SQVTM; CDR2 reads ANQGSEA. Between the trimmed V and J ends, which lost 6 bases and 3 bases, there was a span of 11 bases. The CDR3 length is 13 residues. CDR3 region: CSVRRQANEKLFF. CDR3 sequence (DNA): TGCAGCGTGCGTAGACAGGCTAATGAAAAACTGTTTTTT.